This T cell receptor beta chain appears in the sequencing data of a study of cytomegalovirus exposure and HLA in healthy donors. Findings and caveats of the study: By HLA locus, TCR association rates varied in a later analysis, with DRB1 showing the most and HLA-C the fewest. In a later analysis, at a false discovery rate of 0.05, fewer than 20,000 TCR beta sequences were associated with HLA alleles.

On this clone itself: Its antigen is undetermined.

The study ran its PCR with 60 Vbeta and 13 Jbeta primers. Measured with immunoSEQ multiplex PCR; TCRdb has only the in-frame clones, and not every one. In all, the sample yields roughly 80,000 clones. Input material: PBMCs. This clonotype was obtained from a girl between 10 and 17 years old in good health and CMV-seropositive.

The DNA of the CDR3 is TGTGCCAGCAGTTTATCCGGACAGGGTATGATCAATGAGCAGTTCTTC. Protein sequence: CASSLSGQGMINEQFF. The chain carries TRBV28 and TRBJ2-1; TRBD1 aligns across 8 bases. This CDR3 is built from 16 residues. V trimming: 1 base; J trimming: 6 bases; junction bases outside the gene matches: 8. The germline V gene encodes CDR1 MDHEN and CDR2 SYDVKM.